Below, 18 T cell receptor beta chains from the same sample are listed, as sequenced in a study of cytotoxic CD8 clonotypes in ibrutinib-treated CLL. The method was immunoSEQ multiplex PCR; TCRdb's version includes in-frame clones alone and lacks a portion of them. This table holds around 250,000 clones, 70% found once. The sequenced sample was PBMCs, obtained after 24 months of ibrutinib treatment. The receptors stem from a human donor with chronic lymphocytic leukemia.

The chain uses TRBV4-1 and TRBJ2-5; D unclear. The CDR3 totals 11 residues. The V gene's germline CDR1 is MGHRA and CDR2 YSYEKL. V was trimmed by 6 bases and J by 1 base, leaving 3 bases between them. The CDR3 reads CASRAQETQYF. DNA for the CDR3: TGCGCCAGCAGGGCCCAAGAGACCCAGTACTTC.

The count of this clone is one. This chain uses TRBV7-2 with TRBJ2-2, with D tentatively TRBD2 (6 bases). V lost 7 bases to trimming and J lost 2 bases, with 17 bases between them. Germline CDR1 reads SGHTA; CDR2 reads FQGNSA. The CDR3 contains 16 residues. CDR3 nucleotide sequence: TGTGCCAGCATCCTTAGCGGAACGGGTAACACCGGGGAGCTGTTTTTT. It translates to CASILSGTGNTGELFF.

This chain uses TRBV27 with TRBJ2-1; TRBD2 matches 11 bases. The CDR3 sequence is 15 residues long. The V gene end was trimmed by 3 bases and the J gene end by 9 bases; junction bases not matched to a gene: 7. CDR1 and CDR2 from the germline V gene are MNHEY and SMNVEV (reference sequence). The CDR3 sequence is CASSFLAGGSGEQFF. The CDR3 region has the DNA TGTGCCAGCAGTTTCTTAGCGGGAGGGAGTGGTGAGCAGTTCTTC.

In its sample, this clone was seen a few times. The chain has TRBV6-5 and TRBJ1-4; D is undetermined. The CDR3 covers 14 residues. Germline CDR1 MNHEY, CDR2 SVGAGI. V gave up 1 base and J gave up 3 bases, with 6 bases separating them. The CDR3 is CASSYFGPNEKLFF. The CDR3 DNA reads as TGTGCCAGCAGTTACTTTGGACCTAATGAAAAACTGTTTTTT.

This sequence joins TRBV7-2 and TRBJ2-7; 13 bases are a match to TRBD2. The junction had 2 bases not matched to a gene; V was cut back by 5 bases and J by 1 base. Germline CDR1 is SGHTA and CDR2 is FQGNSA. CDR3 size: 15 residues. CDR3 DNA sequence: TGTGCCAGCAGCCCGGGACTAGCGGGGTCCTACGAGCAGTACTTC. Its protein is CASSPGLAGSYEQYF. Full variable domain (missing parts from reference TRBV7-2 and TRBJ2-7): GAGVSQSPSNKVTEKGKDVELRCDPISGHTALYWYRQSLGQGLEFLIYFQGNSAPDKSGLPSDRFSAERTGGSVSTLTIQRTQQEDSAVYLCASSPGLAGSYEQYFGPGTRLTVT.

This clone was seen a few times. This rearrangement joins TRBV27 to TRBJ2-7; D is perhaps TRBD1 (5 bases). Germline V gene lookup returns CDR1 MNHEY and CDR2 SMNVEV (reference sequence). V gave up 3 bases and J gave up 1 base, with 7 bases separating them. The CDR3 contains 13 residues. Here the CDR3 reads CASSLRQSYEQYF. The CDR3 region has the DNA TGTGCCAGCAGTTTGCGACAGTCCTACGAGCAGTACTTC.

V and J are TRBV15 and TRBJ2-5; TRBD2 agrees at 9 bases. V shed 0 bases, J shed 6 bases, and the junction held 8 bases outside the gene matches. This CDR3 has 16 amino acids. Per germline, CDR1 LNHNV and CDR2 YYDKDF (reference sequence). CDR3 residues: CATSRDRLAGSQTQYF. CDR3 in DNA: TGTGCCACCAGCAGAGATCGGCTAGCGGGATCACAGACCCAGTACTTC.

The gene calls are TRBV6-1 and TRBJ2-3; D unclear. Germline assignment: CDR1 MNHNS and CDR2 SASEGT. This CDR3 has 12 residues. V was shortened by 10 bases and J by 7 bases, with 15 bases between the two germline ends. The CDR3 reads CATLLGMNTQYF. The CDR3 DNA reads as TGTGCCACCCTCCTTGGAATGAATACGCAGTATTTT.

The V gene is TRBV11-2, the J gene TRBJ1-4; 8 bases agree with TRBD1. There are 12 residues in the CDR3. J gave up 9 bases and V 6 bases, and 3 bases lay outside the gene matches. Per the germline V gene, CDR1 is SGHAT and CDR2 is FQNNGV. The CDR3 DNA reads as TGTGCCAGCAGTCGGACAGGGAAAAAACTGTTTTTT. Protein sequence: CASSRTGKKLFF.

This clone was seen at least ten times. CDR3: CASSISSGEYNEQFF. The CDR3 DNA reads TGTGCCAGTAGTATATCTAGCGGAGAGTACAATGAGCAGTTCTTC. V and J are TRBV19 and TRBJ2-1; 7 nucleotides line up with TRBD2. V lost 2 bases to trimming and J lost 4 bases; unmatched junction nucleotides: 5. CDR3 length: 15 residues. Germline CDR1 and CDR2: LNHDA and SQIVND (reference sequence).

The rearrangement joins TRBV27 to TRBJ1-1, with 8 bases lining up with TRBD1. Germline loops: CDR1 MNHEY, CDR2 SMNVEV (reference sequence). With 0 bases clipped from V and 3 bases from J, the junction kept 15 bases outside the gene matches. There are 19 residues in the CDR3. CDR3 coding DNA: TGTGCCAGCAGTTTATCGATTTACGCGACAGGGGCGGGGGACACTGAAGCTTTCTTT. It specifies CASSLSIYATGAGDTEAFF.

This clone has a handful of counts. V gene TRBV28 combines with J gene TRBJ2-1; no clear D. Germline CDR1 reads MDHEN; CDR2 reads SYDVKM. The CDR3 loop spans 15 amino acids. Trimming pared 1 base from V and 5 bases from J, leaving 12 bases between. The CDR3 DNA sequence: TGTGCCAGCAGTTTATTAGTTTATTTGAACAATGAGCAGTTCTTC. It specifies CASSLLVYLNNEQFF.

The chain joins TRBV9 to TRBJ2-1; D might be TRBD2 (5 bases). V lost 1 base, J lost 0 bases, and 17 bases lay in between. The CDR3 covers 18 residues. Germline V gene sequence: CDR1 SGDLS, CDR2 YYNGEE. DNA of the CDR3: TGTGCCAGCAGCGTACTTCAGATAGCGCCTAGCTCCTACAATGAGCAGTTCTTC. This encodes CASSVLQIAPSSYNEQFF.

This chain connects TRBV28 to TRBJ2-6; TRBD1 or TRBD2 may be the D gene (5 bases each). This CDR3 spans 16 amino acids. Germline V gene data show CDR1 as MDHEN and CDR2 as SYDVKM. V was pared by 6 bases and J by 0 bases, with 12 bases between. CDR3 loop: CASRQPGSSGANVLTF. CDR3 nucleotides: TGTGCCAGCAGGCAACCAGGGAGCTCTGGGGCCAACGTCCTGACTTTC.

J is TRBJ2-7 and V is TRBV30; the match to TRBD2 covers 9 bases. This CDR3 contains 15 residues. Trimming cost V 5 bases and J 7 bases; bases outside gene matches: 15. Germline V gives CDR1 GTSNPN, CDR2 SVGIG (reference sequence). The CDR3 sequence is CAWEGLLAGAREQYF. The CDR3 bases are TGTGCCTGGGAGGGTTTATTAGCGGGAGCGAGGGAGCAGTACTTC.

This clone has a handful of counts. The chain joins TRBV11-2 to TRBJ2-5; 10 nucleotides line up with TRBD1. The CDR3 consists of 15 residues. CDR1 and CDR2 from the germline V gene are SGHAT and FQNNGV. The trim removed 1 base at V and 5 bases at J, leaving 4 bases unmatched. The CDR3 is CASSLGQGAIETQYF. The CDR3 nucleotides are TGTGCCAGCAGCTTAGGACAGGGGGCAATCGAGACCCAGTACTTC.

The chain combines TRBV30 with TRBJ1-4; D perhaps matches TRBD1 (5 bases). Per the germline V gene, CDR1 is GTSNPN and CDR2 is SVGIG (reference sequence). The CDR3 loop spans 13 amino acids. Deletions cut 1 base from V and 17 bases from J, with 20 bases between. CDR3 nucleotide sequence: TGTGCCTGGAGTGATGGCGGGGCGGGTTTGACTTTTTTT. It is translated as CAWSDGGAGLTFF.

This clone was detected only once. The rearrangement joins TRBV6-6 to TRBJ2-3, with TRBD2 matching over 11 bases. The CDR3 loop spans 14 amino acids. V lost 8 bases to trimming and J lost 6 bases; unmatched junction nucleotides: 7. Germline lookup yields CDR1 MNHNY and CDR2 SVGAGI (reference sequence). The CDR3 loop is CASDGTSGADTQYF. The CDR3 bases are TGTGCCAGCGACGGGACTAGCGGTGCCGATACGCAGTATTTT.